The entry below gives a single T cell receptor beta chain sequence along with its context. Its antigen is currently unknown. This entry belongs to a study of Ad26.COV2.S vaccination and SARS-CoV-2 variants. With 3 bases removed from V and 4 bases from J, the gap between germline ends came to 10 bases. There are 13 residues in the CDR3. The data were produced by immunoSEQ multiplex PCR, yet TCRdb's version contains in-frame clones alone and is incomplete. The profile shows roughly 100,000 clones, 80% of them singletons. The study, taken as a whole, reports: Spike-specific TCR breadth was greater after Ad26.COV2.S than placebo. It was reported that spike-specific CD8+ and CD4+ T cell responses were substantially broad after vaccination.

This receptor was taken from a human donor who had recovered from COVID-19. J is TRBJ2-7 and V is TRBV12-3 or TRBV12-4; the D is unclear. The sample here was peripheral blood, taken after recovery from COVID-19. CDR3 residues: CASSFGLDYEQYF. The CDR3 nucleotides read TGTGCCAGCAGTTTTGGGCTAGATTACGAGCAGTACTTC.